This record looks at one T cell receptor beta chain sequence and its context. Its antigen is unknown. No base quality values were provided; no much bigger clone lies one nucleotide off. The sample is drawn from a study of CD8 T cells in ankylosing spondylitis (dated by TCRdb to 2016 to 2017). Context from the whole study: T cell receptor beta repertoires were profiled in healthy donors and ankylosing spondylitis patients so that disease-linked TCR variants could be found. The full study cohort was made up of approximately 24 ankylosing spondylitis patients and some 100 healthy donors. Samples of peripheral blood were taken, and for ankylosing spondylitis patients, synovial fluid was collected as well.

TCRdb names Illumina MiSeq as the instrument used. TCR beta libraries were prepared by quantitative 5'-RACE with molecular barcodes. Turning to the authors' computational methods: To identify disease-linked TCR variants, a new computational method was used, one built on a probabilistic model of VDJ rearrangement. TCRdb took the public reads, trimmed them with fastp at Q25, ran MiXCR for clone calling and kept in-frame beta chains. Here each entry gathers all rows of one CDR3 protein and keeps the most common genes and DNA. The V and J calls follow TCRdb's processing rather than the paper's. The table for this sample lists over 30,000 distinct CDR3 sequences; more than 15% of them were counted only once. 35% to 50% of the sample is taken by the ten largest. Broad study findings and their caveats: In peripheral blood, the disease-linked clones were found at relatively low frequencies and had a CD8+ phenotype. A TCR beta motif of eight highly homologous amino acid variants appeared characteristic of blood from ankylosing spondylitis patients. Some of the motif variants had been reported before in the synovial fluid and blood of reactive arthritis patients, a finding that suggests common disease-initiation mechanisms. Significant enrichment of the disease-linked clones was reported in matched synovial fluid samples from ankylosing spondylitis patients.

Sequences were obtained from blood. The receptor's source is a male donor with ankylosing spondylitis or in good health (not recorded which).

The DNA is TGCGCCAGCAGCGAAGCTAGCGGGAGGTCGTTCTTC. Its protein reads: CASSEASGRSFF. The chain is assembled from TRBV5-1 and TRBJ2-1; TRBD2 matches 11 bases in the middle. Looking up the germline V gene yields CDR1 SGHRS and CDR2 YFSETQ. The CDR3 holds 12 amino acids from the cysteine to the phenylalanine. The retained sequence is limited to the CDR3, 36 bases, with the frame set at the first base. Germline trimming amounts to 4 bases on V and 15 bases on J, with 6 as the count of junction bases outside the gene matches.